The sample holds one count of the clone carrying this T cell receptor beta chain. This CDR3 contains 15 residues. V was shortened by 1 base and J by 2 bases, with 12 bases between the two germline ends. Germline assignment: CDR1 LGHNA and CDR2 YSLEER. The sample comes from a study of CD8 T cells in Susac syndrome. Study-level background: Blood was drawn from patients with Susac syndrome. At that point, they were therapy-naive, on corticosteroids, or on intravenous immunoglobulin alone.

Reverse transcription of roughly 0.5 to 1 ug RNA was carried out with random hexamers. TCRdb re-called the immunoSEQ multiplex PCR reads through MiXCR, storing one row per CDR3 protein. Seen here are about 75,000 distinct CDR3 sequences, approximately 94% observed once, and the top ten hold 0.52%. Sequenced input: CD8+ T cells from PBMCs. This sequence joins TRBV4-3 and TRBJ2-7, with D unresolved. The receptor was derived from a human donor with Susac syndrome. The CDR3 here is CASSQGLTHPYEQYF. The CDR3 DNA reads TGCGCCAGCAGCCAAGGCCTTACACATCCCTACGAGCAGTACTTC.